These T cell receptor beta chains were read from a single sample in a study of blood T cell repertoires in COVID-19. Some clones are missing from TCRdb's copy, which holds only in-frame ones; the method was immunoSEQ multiplex PCR. The table shows over 85,000 clones, with approximately 87% occurring only once. Sequencing input: peripheral blood. The receptors shown here come from a human donor in a cohort sampled during active COVID-19. Both conserved end residues are part of each CDR3. The D gene is left open where the match is weak. Clone sizes are given selectively: once, few, many, or a class where the clone is expanded.

D gene,V gene,clone size,J gene,CDR3 protein,CDR3 DNA
TRBD2,TRBV27,NA,TRBJ2-1,CASSQGTSGNNEQFF,TGTGCCAGCAGCCAAGGGACTAGCGGGAACAATGAGCAGTTCTTC
TRBD1,TRBV19,NA,TRBJ1-2,CASSIGQGYGYTF,TGTGCCAGTAGTATTGGACAGGGCTATGGCTACACCTTC
TRBD1,TRBV19,NA,TRBJ1-1,CASRPGQGGFWTEAFF,TGTGCCAGTCGTCCGGGACAGGGGGGATTTTGGACTGAAGCTTTCTTT
TRBD2,TRBV5-1,NA,TRBJ2-1,CASTGTSGTRLNEQFF,TGCGCCAGCACGGGGACTAGCGGGACGAGACTCAATGAGCAGTTCTTC
NA,TRBV6-2/TRBV6-3,once,TRBJ1-5,CASGPLGRGDQPQHF,TGTGCCAGCGGCCCCCTCGGACGGGGAGATCAGCCCCAGCATTTT
TRBD2,TRBV5-1,once,TRBJ2-1,CASSTGLVANEQFF,TGCGCCAGCAGCACCGGACTAGTCGCTAATGAGCAGTTCTTC
NA,TRBV20-1,NA,TRBJ2-3,CSASLNTQYF,TGCAGTGCTAGTCTAAATACGCAGTATTTT
NA,TRBV10-3,NA,TRBJ1-6,CAISELADVPLHF,TGTGCCATCAGTGAGTTGGCGGATGTACCCCTCCACTTT
NA,TRBV28,NA,TRBJ2-7,CASSVEQVTGYEQYF,TGTGCCAGCAGTGTGGAACAGGTAACGGGCTACGAGCAGTACTTC
TRBD1,TRBV9,NA,TRBJ1-4,CASSEGDRFNEKLFF,TGTGCCAGCAGCGAGGGGGACAGATTTAATGAAAAACTGTTTTTT
TRBD2,TRBV4-3,NA,TRBJ2-3,CASSQEAPSGRVVDTQYF,TGCGCCAGCAGCCAAGAAGCCCCTAGCGGGAGGGTGGTAGATACGCAGTATTTT
TRBD1,TRBV7-2,NA,TRBJ1-2,CASSPRGGQGANYGYTF,TGTGCCAGCAGCCCCAGGGGGGGACAGGGAGCAAACTATGGCTACACCTTC
TRBD2,TRBV5-6,once,TRBJ2-2,CASSRPGTSDTGELFF,TGTGCCAGCAGTCGTCCCGGGACTAGCGATACCGGGGAGCTGTTTTTT
NA,TRBV5-5,NA,TRBJ1-5,CASSLGGLNQPQHF,TGTGCCAGCAGCTTGGGAGGGTTGAATCAGCCCCAGCATTTT
TRBD2,TRBV4-1,NA,TRBJ2-3,CASSQGSGGTNTDTQYF,TGCGCCAGCAGCCAAGGTAGCGGAGGGACTAACACAGATACGCAGTATTTT
NA,TRBV4-1,NA,TRBJ1-3,CASSQDPGSSGSGNTIYF,TGCGCCAGCAGCCAAGATCCTGGATCCTCGGGGTCTGGAAACACCATATATTTT
TRBD1,TRBV11-2,few,TRBJ1-1,CATLDRRRQGASEAFF,TGTGCCACCTTAGACAGGAGGAGACAGGGGGCCTCTGAAGCTTTCTTT
TRBD2,TRBV29-1,NA,TRBJ2-3,CSVHKFRTSGNPSTDTQYF,TGCAGCGTTCACAAATTCCGGACTAGCGGGAACCCTAGCACAGATACGCAGTATTTT
TRBD1,TRBV28,NA,TRBJ1-2,CASRGQALYGYTF,TGTGCCAGCAGGGGACAGGCCCTCTATGGCTACACCTTC
TRBD2,TRBV7-9,NA,TRBJ2-7,CASSLGASGMQNEQYF,TGTGCCAGCAGCTTAGGCGCTAGCGGGATGCAAAACGAGCAGTACTTC
NA,TRBV5-4,NA,TRBJ2-5,CASSLAGVQETQYF,TGTGCCAGCAGCTTGGCCGGGGTTCAAGAGACCCAGTACTTC
TRBD1,TRBV5-6,once,TRBJ1-1,CASSPGQGRMGEAFF,TGTGCCAGCAGCCCCGGACAGGGGAGAATGGGTGAAGCTTTCTTT
TRBD1,TRBV6-5,NA,TRBJ2-7,CASSILPGQPYEQYF,TGTGCCAGCAGCATTCTTCCGGGACAGCCCTACGAGCAGTACTTC
NA,TRBV6-5,NA,TRBJ2-7,CASSYSISGSYEQYF,TGTGCCAGCAGTTACTCGATTAGCGGCTCCTACGAGCAGTACTTC
NA,TRBV24-1,NA,TRBJ2-2,CATSDPRTAGELFF,TGTGCCACCAGTGACCCGCGTACGGCCGGGGAGCTGTTTTTT
TRBD2,TRBV5-4,NA,TRBJ2-7,CASSPGTSWFYEQYF,TGTGCCAGCAGCCCGGGGACTAGCTGGTTTTACGAGCAGTACTTC
TRBD1,TRBV7-2,NA,TRBJ2-1,CASSGRDRGANEQFF,TGTGCCAGCAGCGGCCGGGACAGGGGAGCCAATGAGCAGTTCTTC
NA,TRBV6-5,NA,TRBJ1-6,CASRASTDSSPLHF,TGTGCCAGCAGGGCGAGCACCGACAGTTCACCCCTCCACTTT
NA,TRBV5-1,NA,TRBJ2-2,CASSITGELFF,TGCGCCAGTTCAATCACCGGGGAGCTGTTTTTT
TRBD2,TRBV2,NA,TRBJ2-3,CASSESSGASTDTQYF,TGTGCCAGCAGTGAGAGTAGCGGGGCTAGCACAGATACGCAGTATTTT
NA,TRBV5-5,NA,TRBJ1-5,CASSLITEPYFNQPQHF,TGTGCCAGCAGCTTGATTACGGAGCCCTACTTCAATCAGCCCCAGCATTTT
TRBD1,TRBV9,NA,TRBJ2-3,CASSPLDRGLTDTQYF,TGTGCCAGCAGCCCCTTGGACAGGGGGCTAACAGATACGCAGTATTTT
NA,TRBV7-9,NA,TRBJ2-3,CASSPVRGTDTQYF,TGTGCCAGCAGCCCCGTACGGGGCACAGATACGCAGTATTTT
NA,TRBV7-6,NA,TRBJ2-1,CASSLVAGSYNEQFF,TGTGCCAGCAGCTTAGTTGCAGGATCCTACAATGAGCAGTTCTTC
NA,TRBV7-2,NA,TRBJ1-4,CASSPKGREKLFF,TGTGCCAGCAGCCCAAAGGGGCGTGAAAAACTGTTTTTT
TRBD2,TRBV24-1,few,TRBJ2-7,CATSDGGGRINEQYF,TGTGCCACCAGTGACGGGGGAGGGCGGATAAACGAGCAGTACTTC
NA,TRBV2,NA,TRBJ2-1,CASSSVYNEQFF,TGTGCCAGCTCTTCTGTTTACAATGAGCAGTTCTTC
NA,TRBV3-1/TRBV3-2,NA,TRBJ2-5,CASSQALRETQYF,TGTGCCAGCAGCCAAGCCCTCCGGGAGACCCAGTACTTC
TRBD2,TRBV5-1,NA,TRBJ2-7,CASSSRPAGETEQYF,TGCGCCAGCAGCTCCAGGCCAGCGGGAGAGACCGAGCAGTACTTC
NA,TRBV27,NA,TRBJ1-2,CASSLKLGWYYGYTF,TGTGCCAGCAGTTTGAAACTAGGGTGGTACTATGGCTACACCTTC
NA,TRBV6-5,once,TRBJ2-7,CASSYSRRTGDYEQYF,TGTGCCAGCAGTTACTCCCGCAGAACGGGAGACTACGAGCAGTACTTC
NA,TRBV19,NA,TRBJ1-5,CASSSQYGGNQPQHF,TGTGCCAGTAGTTCGCAATACGGAGGGAATCAGCCCCAGCATTTT
NA,TRBV3-1/TRBV3-2,NA,TRBJ2-7,CASSLGVIPEQYF,TGTGCCAGCAGCCTCGGGGTCATCCCCGAGCAGTACTTC
TRBD1,TRBV7-8,NA,TRBJ1-5,CASTDRVGQPQHF,TGTGCCAGCACTGACAGGGTGGGTCAGCCCCAGCATTTT
TRBD2,TRBV9,NA,TRBJ2-1,CASSSTFGGRVPWNEQFF,TGTGCCAGCAGCTCCACCTTTGGGGGGAGGGTTCCCTGGAATGAGCAGTTCTTC
TRBD1,TRBV5-1,NA,TRBJ2-2,CASRALEQGSQTGELFF,TGCGCCAGCAGGGCCCTAGAACAGGGGTCCCAAACCGGGGAGCTGTTTTTT